A single sample gave rise to the 8 T cell receptor beta chains below, sequenced in a study of CD4+ T cells in melanoma. Profiled with immunoSEQ multiplex PCR; TCRdb holds only in-frame clones, not every one. Among more than 15,000 clones listed, roughly 80% were seen once. Sequencing was performed on cells from a culture (not recorded whether cultured in vitro). Every receptor here comes from a human donor with melanoma.

Sample share makes this clone medium-sized. The chain recombines TRBV10-3 with TRBJ2-3; D is uncertain. V lost 2 bases and J lost 4, with 19 bases in between. The CDR3 is made up of 17 amino acids. Germline CDR1 and CDR2: ENHRY and SYGVKD. The CDR3 spells CAISEPISMDNSDTQYF. CDR3 in DNA: TGTGCCATCAGTGAGCCTATCTCCATGGATAACTCAGATACGCAGTATTTT.

The J gene is TRBJ2-7, the V gene TRBV7-9; D ambiguous. The germline V gene encodes CDR1 SEHNR and CDR2 FQNEAQ (reference sequence). CDR3 length: 12 residues. Trimming cost V 4 bases and J 5 bases, with 9 bases left between them. CDR3 protein: CASSSGRDEQYF. The CDR3, as DNA: TGTGCCAGCAGCTCCGGACGGGACGAGCAGTACTTC. The full variable domain, with the rest looked up from reference TRBV7-9 and TRBJ2-7, is DTGVSQNPRHKITKRGQNVTFRCDPISEHNRLYWYRQTLGQGPEFLTYFQNEAQLEKSRLLSDRFSAERPKGSFSTLEIQRTEQGDSAMYLCASSSGRDEQYFGPGTRLTVT.

This chain connects TRBV7-3 to TRBJ1-6, with D maybe TRBD1 (6 bases). V lost 6 bases and J 7 bases, leaving 19 bases between the germline ends. From germline, CDR1 is SGHTA and CDR2 FQGTGA. This CDR3 is 16 amino acids long. The CDR3 DNA reads as TGTGCCAGCAGTAGAGCTCGCCGGGGGGCAAATTCACCCCTCCACTTT. It encodes CASSRARRGANSPLHF.

This clone rates as medium-sized. The V and J genes are TRBV19 and TRBJ1-2, with D possibly being TRBD1 (6 bases). The germline V gene encodes CDR1 LNHDA and CDR2 SQIVND (reference sequence). The V end lost 3 bases, the J end lost 3 bases, and 8 bases lay between the germline ends. CDR3 length: 13 residues. The CDR3 DNA sequence: TGTGCCAGTAGTATGGCAGGGGACTATGGCTACACCTTC. Protein: CASSMAGDYGYTF.

The chain couples TRBV19 to TRBJ1-2, with D hard to call. The length of the CDR3 is 16 residues. Germline CDR1 is LNHDA and CDR2 is SQIVND (reference sequence). Trimming stripped 5 bases from V and 4 bases from J, with 20 bases between. CDR3: CASSVNPGRSTYGYTF. The DNA of the CDR3 is TGTGCCAGTAGTGTCAACCCCGGACGGAGTACCTATGGCTACACCTTC.

This clone appeared a few times. The chain couples TRBV7-8 to TRBJ1-1, with 10 bases fitting TRBD1. The CDR3 covers 20 residues. Germline V gene data show CDR1 as SGHVS and CDR2 as FQNEAQ. With V trimmed by 1 base and J by 6 bases, 20 bases remained unmatched. CDR3 sequence: CASSLDARPRTGGKRAEAFF. In DNA, the CDR3 is TGTGCCAGCAGCTTAGATGCCCGCCCCCGGACAGGGGGAAAAAGGGCTGAAGCTTTCTTT.

The chain carries TRBV14 and TRBJ2-2; D may be TRBD2 (6 bases). Germline V gene data show CDR1 as SGHDN and CDR2 as FVKESK. The CDR3 contains 19 residues. V was trimmed by 1 base and J by 0 bases, leaving 18 bases between them. The CDR3 region has the DNA TGTGCCAGCAGCCAAGGGCGCCTAGCGTTTTCCCCGAACACCGGGGAGCTGTTTTTT. Amino acids: CASSQGRLAFSPNTGELFF.

The V gene is TRBV27, the J gene TRBJ1-1, with D unclear. Germline CDR1 reads MNHEY; CDR2 reads SMNVEV (reference sequence). The CDR3 has 12 amino acids. V gave up 5 bases and J gave up 8 bases, with 12 bases separating them. The CDR3 DNA follows: TGTGCCAGCAGTCAATGGGGAAAAGAAGCTTTCTTT. This codes for CASSQWGKEAFF.